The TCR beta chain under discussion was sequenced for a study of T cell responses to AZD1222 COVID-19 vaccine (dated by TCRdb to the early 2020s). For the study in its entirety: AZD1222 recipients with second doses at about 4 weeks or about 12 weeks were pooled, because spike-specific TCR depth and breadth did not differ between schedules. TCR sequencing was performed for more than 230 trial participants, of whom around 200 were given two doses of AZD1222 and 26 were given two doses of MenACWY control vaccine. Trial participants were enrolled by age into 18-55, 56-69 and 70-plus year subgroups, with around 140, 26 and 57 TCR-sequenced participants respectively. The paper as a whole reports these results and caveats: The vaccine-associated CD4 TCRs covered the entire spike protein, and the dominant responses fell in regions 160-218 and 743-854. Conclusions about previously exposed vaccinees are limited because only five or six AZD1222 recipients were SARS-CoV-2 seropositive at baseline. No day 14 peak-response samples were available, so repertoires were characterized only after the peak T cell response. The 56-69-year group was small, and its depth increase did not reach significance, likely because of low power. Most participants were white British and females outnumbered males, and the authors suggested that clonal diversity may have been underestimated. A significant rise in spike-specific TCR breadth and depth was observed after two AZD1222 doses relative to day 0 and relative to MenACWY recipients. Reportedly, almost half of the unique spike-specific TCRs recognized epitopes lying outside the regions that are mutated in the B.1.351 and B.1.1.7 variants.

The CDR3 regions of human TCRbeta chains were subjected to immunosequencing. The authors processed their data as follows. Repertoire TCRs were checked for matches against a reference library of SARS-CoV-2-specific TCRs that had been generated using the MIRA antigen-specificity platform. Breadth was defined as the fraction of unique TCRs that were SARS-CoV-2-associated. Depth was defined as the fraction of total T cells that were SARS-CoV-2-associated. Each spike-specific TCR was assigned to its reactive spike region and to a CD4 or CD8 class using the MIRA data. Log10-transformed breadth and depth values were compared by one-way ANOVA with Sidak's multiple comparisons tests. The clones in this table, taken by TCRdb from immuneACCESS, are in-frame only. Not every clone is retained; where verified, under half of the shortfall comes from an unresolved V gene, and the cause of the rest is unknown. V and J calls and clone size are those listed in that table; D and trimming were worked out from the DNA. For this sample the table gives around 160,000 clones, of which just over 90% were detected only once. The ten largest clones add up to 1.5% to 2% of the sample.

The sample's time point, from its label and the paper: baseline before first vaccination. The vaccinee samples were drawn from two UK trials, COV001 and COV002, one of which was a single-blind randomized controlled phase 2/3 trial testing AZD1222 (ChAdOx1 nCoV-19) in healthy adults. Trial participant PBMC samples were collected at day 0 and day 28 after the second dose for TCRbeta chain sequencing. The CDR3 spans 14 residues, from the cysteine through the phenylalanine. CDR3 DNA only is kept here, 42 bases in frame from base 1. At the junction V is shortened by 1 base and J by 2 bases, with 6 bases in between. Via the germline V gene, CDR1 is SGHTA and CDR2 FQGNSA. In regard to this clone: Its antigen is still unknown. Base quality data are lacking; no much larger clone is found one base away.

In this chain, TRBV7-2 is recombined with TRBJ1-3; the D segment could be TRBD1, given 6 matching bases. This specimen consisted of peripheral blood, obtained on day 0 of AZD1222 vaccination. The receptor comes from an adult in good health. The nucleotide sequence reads TGTGCCAGCAGCTTAGGGACAGCTGGAAACACCATATATTTT. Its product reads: CASSLGTAGNTIYF.